This TCR beta chain originates from a study of human T cells and chemical hapten exposure. This clonotype appeared many times. TCRdb re-called the RACE reads through MiXCR, storing one row per CDR3 protein. The sample consists of 300,000 to 450,000 distinct CDR3 sequences, 4.5% to 6% of them appearing once. The sample's time point: pre-sensitization, week 0. The treatment denotes: therapeutic diphenylcyclopropenone sensitization with weekly scalp DPC. V shed 2 bases, J shed 4 bases, and the junction held 11 bases outside the gene matches. The germline gives CDR1 MNHNY, CDR2 SVGAGI (reference sequence). The CDR3 consists of 17 residues.

The material was whole blood, obtained in connection with sensitization to the hapten diphenylcyclopropenone (DPC). The gene calls are TRBV6-6 and TRBJ2-3; 8 bases align to TRBD1. The sequence was obtained from a woman in her fifties or sixties with alopecia areata. Some clones in this sample may be carry-over from other donors' samples. In DNA form, the CDR3 reads TGTGCCAGCAGTTACCCCCCGACAGGGGATATCGCAGATACGCAGTATTTT. This sequence encodes CASSYPPTGDIADTQYF.